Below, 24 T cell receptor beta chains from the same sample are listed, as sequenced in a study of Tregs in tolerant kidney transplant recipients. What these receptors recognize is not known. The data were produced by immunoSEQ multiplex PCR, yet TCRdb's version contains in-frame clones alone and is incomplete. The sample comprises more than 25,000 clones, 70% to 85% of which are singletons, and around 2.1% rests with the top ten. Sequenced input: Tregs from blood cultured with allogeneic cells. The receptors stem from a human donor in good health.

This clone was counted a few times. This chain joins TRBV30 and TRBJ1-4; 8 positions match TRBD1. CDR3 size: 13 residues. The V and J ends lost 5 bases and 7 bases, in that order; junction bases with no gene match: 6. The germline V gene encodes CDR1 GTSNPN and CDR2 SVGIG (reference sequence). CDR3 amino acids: CAWDRGIGEKLFF. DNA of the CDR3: TGTGCCTGGGACAGGGGTATAGGTGAAAAACTGTTTTTT.

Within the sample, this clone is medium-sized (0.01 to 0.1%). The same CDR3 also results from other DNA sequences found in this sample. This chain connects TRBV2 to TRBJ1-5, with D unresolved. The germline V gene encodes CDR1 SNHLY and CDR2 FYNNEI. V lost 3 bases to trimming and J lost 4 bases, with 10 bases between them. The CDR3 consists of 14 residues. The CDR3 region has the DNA TGTGCCAGCAGTGACCGGGCGTCTAATCAGCCCCAGCATTTT. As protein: CASSDRASNQPQHF.

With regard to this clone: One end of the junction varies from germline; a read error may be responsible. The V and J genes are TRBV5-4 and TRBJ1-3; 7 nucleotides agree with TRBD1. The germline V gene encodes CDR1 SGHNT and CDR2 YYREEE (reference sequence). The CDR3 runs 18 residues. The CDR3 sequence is CASSLKGAGGASGNTIYF. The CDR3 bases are TGCGCCAGCAGCCTTAAAGGGGCAGGGGGTGCGTCTGGAAACACCATATATTTT.

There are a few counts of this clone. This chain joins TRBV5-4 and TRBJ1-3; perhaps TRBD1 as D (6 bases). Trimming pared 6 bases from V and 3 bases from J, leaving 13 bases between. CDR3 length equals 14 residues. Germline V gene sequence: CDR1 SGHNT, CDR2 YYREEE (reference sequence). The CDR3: CASKPGEYGNTIYF. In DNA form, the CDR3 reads TGTGCCAGCAAACCAGGGGAGTATGGAAACACCATATATTTT.

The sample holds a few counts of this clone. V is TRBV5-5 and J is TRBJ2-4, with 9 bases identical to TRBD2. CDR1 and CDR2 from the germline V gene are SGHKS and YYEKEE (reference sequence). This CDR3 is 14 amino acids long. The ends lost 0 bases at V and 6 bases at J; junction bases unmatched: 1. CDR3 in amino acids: CASSLGTSVNIQYF. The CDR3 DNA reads TGTGCCAGCAGCTTGGGGACTAGCGTAAACATTCAGTACTTC.

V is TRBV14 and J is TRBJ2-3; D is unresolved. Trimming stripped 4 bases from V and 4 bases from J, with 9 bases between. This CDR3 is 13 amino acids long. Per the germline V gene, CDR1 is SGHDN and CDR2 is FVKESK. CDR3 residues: CASSPLSADTQYF. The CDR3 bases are TGTGCCAGCAGCCCTTTAAGCGCAGATACGCAGTATTTT.

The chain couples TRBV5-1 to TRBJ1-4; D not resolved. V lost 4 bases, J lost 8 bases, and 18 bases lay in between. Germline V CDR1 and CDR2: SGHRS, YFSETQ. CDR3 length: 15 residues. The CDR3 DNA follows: TGCGCCAGCAGCGACCGCGGGTGGTTGGGAGAAAAACTGTTTTTT. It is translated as CASSDRGWLGEKLFF.

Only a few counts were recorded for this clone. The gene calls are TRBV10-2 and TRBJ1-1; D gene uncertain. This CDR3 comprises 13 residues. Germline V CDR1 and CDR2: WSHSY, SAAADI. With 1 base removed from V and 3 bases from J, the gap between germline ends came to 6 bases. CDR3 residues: CASSEWGYTEAFF. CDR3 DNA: TGCGCCAGCAGTGAGTGGGGTTACACTGAAGCTTTCTTT.

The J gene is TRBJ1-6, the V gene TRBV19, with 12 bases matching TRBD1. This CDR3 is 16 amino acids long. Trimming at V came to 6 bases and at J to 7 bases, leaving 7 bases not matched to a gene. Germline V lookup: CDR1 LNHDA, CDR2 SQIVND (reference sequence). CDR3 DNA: TGTGCCAGTAGGAAGGGACAGGGGGCGGAAAATTCACCCCTCCACTTT. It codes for CASRKGQGAENSPLHF.

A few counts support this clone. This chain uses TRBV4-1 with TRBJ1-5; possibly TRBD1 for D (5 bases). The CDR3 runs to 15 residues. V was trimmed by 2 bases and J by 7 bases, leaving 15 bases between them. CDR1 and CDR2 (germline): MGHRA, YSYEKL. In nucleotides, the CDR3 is TGCGCCAGCAGCCAATCCCGGGGGGGTGGGCAGCCCCAGCATTTT. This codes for CASSQSRGGGQPQHF.

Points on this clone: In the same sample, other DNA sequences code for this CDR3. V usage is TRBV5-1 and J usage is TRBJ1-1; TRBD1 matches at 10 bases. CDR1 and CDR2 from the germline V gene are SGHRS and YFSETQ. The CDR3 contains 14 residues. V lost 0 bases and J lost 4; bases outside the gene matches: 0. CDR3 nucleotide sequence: TGCGCCAGCAGCTTGGGGACAGGGGGCACTGAAGCTTTCTTT. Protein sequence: CASSLGTGGTEAFF. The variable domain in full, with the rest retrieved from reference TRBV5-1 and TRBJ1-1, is KAGVTQTPRYLIKTRGQQVTLSCSPISGHRSVSWYQQTPGQGLQFLFEYFSETQRNKGNFPGRFSGRQFSNSRSEMNVSTLELGDSALYLCASSLGTGGTEAFFGQGTRLTVV.

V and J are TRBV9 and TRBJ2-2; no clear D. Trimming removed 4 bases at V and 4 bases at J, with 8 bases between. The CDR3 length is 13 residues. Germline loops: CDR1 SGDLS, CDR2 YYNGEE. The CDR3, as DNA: TGTGCCAGCAGCATCGACACCACCGGGGAGCTGTTTTTT. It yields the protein CASSIDTTGELFF.

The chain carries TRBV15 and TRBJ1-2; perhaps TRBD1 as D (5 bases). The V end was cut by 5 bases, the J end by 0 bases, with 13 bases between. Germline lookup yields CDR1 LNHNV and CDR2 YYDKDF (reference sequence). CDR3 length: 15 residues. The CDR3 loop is CATSEPRDPNYGYTF. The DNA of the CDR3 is TGTGCCACCAGCGAACCTCGGGACCCTAACTATGGCTACACCTTC.

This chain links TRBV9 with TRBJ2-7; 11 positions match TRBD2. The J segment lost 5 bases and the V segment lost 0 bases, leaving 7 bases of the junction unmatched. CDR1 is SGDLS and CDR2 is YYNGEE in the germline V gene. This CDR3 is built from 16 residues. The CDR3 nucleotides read TGTGCCAGCAGCGTAGGTCCGGGGACTAGCGGTCACGAGCAGTACTTC. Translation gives CASSVGPGTSGHEQYF.

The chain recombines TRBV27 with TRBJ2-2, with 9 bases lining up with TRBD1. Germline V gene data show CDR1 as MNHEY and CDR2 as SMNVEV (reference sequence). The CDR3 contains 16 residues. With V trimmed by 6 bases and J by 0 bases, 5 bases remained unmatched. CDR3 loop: CASSNRGPPNTGELFF. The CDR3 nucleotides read TGTGCCAGCAGCAACAGGGGGCCGCCGAACACCGGGGAGCTGTTTTTT.

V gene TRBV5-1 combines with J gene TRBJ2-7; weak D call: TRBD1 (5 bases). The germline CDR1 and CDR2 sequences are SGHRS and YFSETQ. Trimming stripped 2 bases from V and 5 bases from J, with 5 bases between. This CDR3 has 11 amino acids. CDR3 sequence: CASSFRDEQYF. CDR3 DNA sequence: TGCGCCAGCAGCTTCAGGGACGAGCAGTACTTC.

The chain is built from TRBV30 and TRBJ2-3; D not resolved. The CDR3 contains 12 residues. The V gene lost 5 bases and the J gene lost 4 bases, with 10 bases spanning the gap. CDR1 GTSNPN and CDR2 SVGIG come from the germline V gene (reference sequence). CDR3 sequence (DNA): TGTGCCTGGGGGGTTTCGGCAGATACGCAGTATTTT. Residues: CAWGVSADTQYF.

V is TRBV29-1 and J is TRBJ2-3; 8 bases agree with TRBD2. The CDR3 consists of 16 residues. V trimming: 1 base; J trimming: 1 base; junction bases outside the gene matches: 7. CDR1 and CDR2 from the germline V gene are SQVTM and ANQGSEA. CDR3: CSVEVAGGGRTDTQYF. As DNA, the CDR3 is TGCAGCGTTGAAGTTGCTGGCGGGGGGCGCACAGATACGCAGTATTTT.

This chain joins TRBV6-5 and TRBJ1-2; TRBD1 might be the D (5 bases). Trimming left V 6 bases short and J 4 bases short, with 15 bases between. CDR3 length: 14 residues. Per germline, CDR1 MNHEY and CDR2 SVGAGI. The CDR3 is CASSRADRLYGYTF. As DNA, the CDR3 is TGTGCCAGCAGCCGCGCCGACAGACTCTATGGCTACACCTTC.

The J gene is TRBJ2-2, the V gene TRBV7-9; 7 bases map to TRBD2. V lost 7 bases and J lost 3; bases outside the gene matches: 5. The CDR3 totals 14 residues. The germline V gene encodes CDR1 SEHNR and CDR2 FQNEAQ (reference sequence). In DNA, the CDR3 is TGTGCCAGCACCAACCTAGCGGACACCGGGGAGCTGTTTTTT. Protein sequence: CASTNLADTGELFF.

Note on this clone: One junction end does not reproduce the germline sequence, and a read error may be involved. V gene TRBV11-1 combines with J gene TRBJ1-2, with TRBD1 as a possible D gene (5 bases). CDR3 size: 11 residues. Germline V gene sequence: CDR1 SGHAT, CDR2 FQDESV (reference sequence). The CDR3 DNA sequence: TGTGCCAGCAGCTTAGGGGGCGAGCTCTCCTTC. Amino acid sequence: CASSLGGELSF.

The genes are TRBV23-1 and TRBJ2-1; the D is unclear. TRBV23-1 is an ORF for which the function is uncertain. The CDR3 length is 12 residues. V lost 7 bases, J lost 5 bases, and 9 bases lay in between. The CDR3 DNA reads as TGCGCCAGCACGAGGTCAAACAATGAGCAGTTCTTC. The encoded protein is CASTRSNNEQFF.

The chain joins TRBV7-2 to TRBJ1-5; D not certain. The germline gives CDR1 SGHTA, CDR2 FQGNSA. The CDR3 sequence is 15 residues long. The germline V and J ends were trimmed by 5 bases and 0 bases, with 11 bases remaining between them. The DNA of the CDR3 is TGTGCCAGCAGCCCAGTGTCAGATAGCAATCAGCCCCAGCATTTT. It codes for CASSPVSDSNQPQHF.

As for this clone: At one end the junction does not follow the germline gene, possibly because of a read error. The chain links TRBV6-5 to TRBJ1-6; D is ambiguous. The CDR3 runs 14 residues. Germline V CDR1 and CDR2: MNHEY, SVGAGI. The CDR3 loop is CASSSARPPSPLHF. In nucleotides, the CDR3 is TGTGCCAGCAGTTCGGCCAGGCCCCCGTCACCCCTCCATTTT.